These 13 T cell receptor beta chains originate from one sample sequenced in a study of T-cell memory formation after mild COVID-19. TCRdb used MiXCR to reprocess the 5' RACE reads, holding one entry per CDR3 protein. The profile shows roughly 500,000 distinct CDR3 sequences, around 21% of them singletons. Material for sequencing was PBMCs or a T cell subset sorted from them (not recorded which). These receptors were obtained from an adult woman who had mild COVID-19 (a few samples of this study predate the infection). Cell type and time point are not known.

V usage is TRBV4-3 and J usage is TRBJ2-1; D is uncertain. Germline loops: CDR1 LGHNA, CDR2 YSLEER. V lost 4 bases and J 7 bases, leaving 5 bases between the germline ends. This CDR3 is built from 11 residues. CDR3 nucleotides: TGCGCCAGCAGCCGTGAAAATGAGCAGTTCTTC. It yields the protein CASSRENEQFF.

The table lists this clonotype with a few counts. The V and J genes are TRBV12-3 or TRBV12-4 and TRBJ2-2; D remains unclear. The CDR3 loop spans 15 amino acids. Trimming shortened V by 3 bases and J by 1 base, and 9 bases separated the two germline ends. Written as DNA, the CDR3 is TGTGCCAGCAGTTTGGGTTACCTGAACACCGGGGAGCTGTTTTTT. It codes for CASSLGYLNTGELFF.

This clonotype showed up just a few times. The V gene is TRBV5-1, the J gene TRBJ2-3; no definite D call. The CDR3 covers 12 residues. Trimming took off 6 bases at V and 1 base at J, with 6 bases between the two ends. CDR1 is SGHRS, CDR2 YFSETQ, per germline. CDR3 region: CASKKGTDTQYF. Here the CDR3 DNA reads TGCGCCAGCAAAAAGGGCACAGATACGCAGTATTTT.

Here the CDR3 reads CASSLTAGDYEQFF. The CDR3 nucleotides are TGTGCCAGCAGCTTAACGGCAGGGGACTATGAGCAGTTCTTC. This sequence joins TRBV7-3 and TRBJ2-1; D may match TRBD1 or TRBD2 (6 bases each). In germline, CDR1 is SGHTA, CDR2 FQGTGA. V was trimmed by 0 bases and J by 8 bases, leaving 11 bases between them. The CDR3 sequence is 14 residues long. The whole variable domain, remainder taken from reference TRBV7-3 and TRBJ2-1, is GAGVSQTPSNKVTEKGKYVELRCDPISGHTALYWYRQSLGQGPEFLIYFQGTGAADDSGLPNDRFFAVRPEGSVSTLKIQRTERGDSAVYLCASSLTAGDYEQFFGPGTRLTVL.

This clonotype showed up just a few times. V is TRBV24-1 and J is TRBJ2-7; D not certain. Per germline, CDR1 KGHDR and CDR2 SFDVKD. V shed 2 bases and J shed 7 bases, with 8 bases lying between them. This CDR3 contains 12 residues. CDR3 nucleotides: TGTGCCACCAGTGATTCGGGTGTAGAGCAGTACTTC. Its translation is CATSDSGVEQYF.

This clonotype turned up a few times. The V and J genes are TRBV5-1 and TRBJ2-1; TRBD2 matches 7 bases. The trim removed 2 bases at V and 1 base at J, leaving 3 bases unmatched. The CDR3 runs 15 residues. Germline CDR1 and CDR2: SGHRS and YFSETQ. The CDR3 nucleotides read TGCGCCAGCAGCTTAGGAGCGGGGTCCTACAATGAGCAGTTCTTC. Its protein is CASSLGAGSYNEQFF.

The chain has TRBV29-1 and TRBJ2-7; perhaps TRBD1 as D (5 bases). The germline gives CDR1 SQVTM, CDR2 ANQGSEA. The V end lost 8 bases, the J end lost 1 base, and 18 bases lay between the germline ends. The length of the CDR3 is 14 residues. The CDR3 nucleotides read TGCAGCCCCCCTTTTTCCAGGGCGTCCTACGAGCAGTACTTC. Its translation is CSPPFSRASYEQYF.

The J gene is TRBJ1-5, the V gene TRBV7-8; no definite D call. Germline V lookup: CDR1 SGHVS, CDR2 FQNEAQ. V was pared by 3 bases and J by 2 bases, with 11 bases between. This CDR3 has 15 residues. The CDR3 here is CASSLAHMGNQPQHF. The CDR3 DNA reads TGTGCCAGCAGCTTGGCACACATGGGCAATCAGCCCCAGCATTTT.

In this sample, this clonotype turned up a few times. V gene TRBV6-5 combines with J gene TRBJ2-7; 8 bases map to TRBD1. The trim removed 7 bases at V and 7 bases at J, leaving 12 bases unmatched. The V gene's germline CDR1 is MNHEY and CDR2 SVGAGI. The CDR3 loop spans 14 amino acids. CDR3 region: CASKMDRASREQYF. The CDR3 coding sequence is TGTGCCAGCAAGATGGACAGGGCTAGCCGGGAGCAGTACTTC.

This clonotype was detected ten times or more. The chain links TRBV7-6 to TRBJ2-1; 8 nucleotides match TRBD2. The CDR3 has 16 residues. Germline loops: CDR1 SGHVS, CDR2 FNYEAQ. Unmatched junction bases numbered 5, after V lost 0 bases and J lost 4 bases. CDR3 nucleotide sequence: TGTGCCAGCAGCTTAGCGCTTGCGGGGGGATACAATGAGCAGTTCTTC. It encodes CASSLALAGGYNEQFF.

The chain combines TRBV29-1 with TRBJ2-7; 9 nucleotides match TRBD2. J lost 2 bases, V lost 8 bases, and 13 bases had no gene match. CDR1 SQVTM and CDR2 ANQGSEA come from the germline V gene. This CDR3 spans 15 amino acids. CDR3 nucleotide sequence: TGCAGCATTCTGCTGATAGCGGGGGATACCTACGAGCAGTACTTC. Translated: CSILLIAGDTYEQYF.

The chain employs TRBV29-1 and TRBJ1-1; D might be TRBD1 (5 bases). CDR3 length: 15 amino acids. Trimming cost V 4 bases and J 0 bases, with 15 bases left between them. Germline V CDR1 and CDR2: SQVTM, ANQGSEA. CDR3 in amino acids: CSVAIGMGLNTEAFF. The CDR3 nucleotides are TGCAGCGTTGCCATCGGGATGGGGCTGAACACTGAAGCTTTCTTT.

The table lists this clonotype with a few counts. V is TRBV5-1 and J is TRBJ2-7, with a possible D match to TRBD1 (6 bases). Germline CDR1 is SGHRS and CDR2 is YFSETQ. This CDR3 is 14 amino acids long. The germline V and J ends were trimmed by 0 bases and 3 bases, with 10 bases remaining between them. The CDR3 region has the DNA TGCGCCAGCAGCTTGGCGAGCAGGGGCTACGAGCAGTACTTC. It specifies CASSLASRGYEQYF.